One and the same sample provided the 13 T cell receptor beta chains below, sequenced in a study of T cell repertoires in cytomegalovirus infection. TCRdb redid the calling of the reads with MiXCR, one entry per CDR3 protein. The sample lists hundreds of thousands of distinct CDR3 sequences; roughly a sixth were seen once. Sequencing used PBMCs. The receptors stem from a human donor in good health (CMV status not recorded). Some clones in this sample may be carry-over from other donors' samples.

This sequence joins TRBV20-1 and TRBJ2-5; D unclear. This CDR3 spans 16 amino acids. Looked up from germline, CDR1 is DFQATT and CDR2 is SNEGSKA (reference sequence). Trimming stripped 0 bases from V and 0 bases from J, with 14 bases between. This CDR3 is CSARDPFLWNQETQYF. The CDR3 DNA is TGCAGTGCTAGAGATCCTTTCTTGTGGAACCAAGAGACCCAGTACTTC.

This clonotype was recorded many times. Here the CDR3 DNA reads TGCAGTGCCCAACAGGGGTTTAACACTGAAGCTTTCTTT. Its translation is CSAQQGFNTEAFF. The chain uses TRBV20-1 and TRBJ1-1; 7 bases are shared with TRBD1. The CDR3 sequence is 13 residues long. Germline V gives CDR1 DFQATT, CDR2 SNEGSKA (reference sequence). V trimming: 6 bases; J trimming: 2 bases; junction bases outside the gene matches: 6.

At least ten counts were recorded for this clonotype. This chain connects TRBV7-3 to TRBJ2-2, with 8 bases fitting TRBD1. The CDR3 has 14 residues. The junction had 6 bases not matched to a gene; V was cut back by 5 bases and J by 7 bases. The V gene's germline CDR1 is SGHTA and CDR2 FQGTGA. CDR3 in amino acids: CASSIWTGNGELFF. Here the CDR3 DNA reads TGTGCCAGCAGCATCTGGACAGGGAACGGGGAGCTGTTTTTT.

This clonotype has a count of ten or more. The rearrangement joins TRBV12-3 or TRBV12-4 to TRBJ1-5, with TRBD1 as a possible D gene (5 bases). With 5 bases removed from V and 3 bases from J, the gap between germline ends came to 20 bases. The length of the CDR3 is 17 residues. The CDR3 DNA follows: TGTGCCAGCAGTCGATCCAGGGTATCGGTTTTCAATCAGCCCCAGCATTTT. It encodes CASSRSRVSVFNQPQHF.

The V call is TRBV7-9, the J call TRBJ2-2; D might be TRBD2 (5 bases). CDR3 length: 22 amino acids. CDR1 is SEHNR, CDR2 FQNEAQ, per germline (reference sequence). V was cut by 5 bases and J by 4 bases, with 35 bases left in between. The CDR3 is CASSPILGRASRQKAGTGELFF. CDR3 sequence (DNA): TGTGCCAGCAGCCCCATCCTAGGTCGGGCTAGTCGGCAGAAGGCGGGCACCGGGGAGCTGTTTTTT.

This clonotype was counted a few times. The V and J genes are TRBV6-1 and TRBJ2-1, with 12 bases fitting TRBD1. CDR1 is MNHNS, CDR2 SASEGT, per germline. The CDR3 is 17 residues long. Trimming took 5 bases from V and 7 from J; bases not matched to a gene: 12. CDR3 in amino acids: CASSTEPGTGGSNEQFF. The DNA of the CDR3 is TGTGCCAGCAGTACCGAGCCCGGGACAGGGGGCTCAAATGAGCAGTTCTTC.

This clonotype was counted only a few times. In nucleotides, the CDR3 is TGTGCCAGCAGCCACGGACTAGCAGCCGATACGCAGTATTTT. It translates to CASSHGLAADTQYF. The rearrangement links TRBV4-2 to TRBJ2-3; 8 positions match TRBD2. With V trimmed by 3 bases and J by 6 bases, 5 bases remained unmatched. Germline values: CDR1 LGHNA, CDR2 YNFKEQ. The CDR3 spans 14 residues.

This clonotype came up a few times. The rearrangement joins TRBV12-3 or TRBV12-4 to TRBJ1-5, with TRBD1 as a possible D gene (5 bases). V was pared by 7 bases and J by 5 bases, with 15 bases between. The CDR3 contains 14 residues. In nucleotides, the CDR3 is TGTGCCAGCACCAAGACAGACAAAGATCAGCCCCAGCATTTT. Protein sequence: CASTKTDKDQPQHF.

The sample holds a few counts of this clonotype. This chain links TRBV20-1 with TRBJ2-4, with 8 bases matching TRBD1. The V gene's germline CDR1 is DFQATT and CDR2 SNEGSKA (reference sequence). This CDR3 is 13 amino acids long. The trim removed 3 bases at V and 7 bases at J, leaving 5 bases unmatched. The CDR3 loop reads CSASPGQVNIQYF. The CDR3 DNA reads as TGCAGTGCTAGCCCGGGACAGGTCAACATTCAGTACTTC.

This clonotype was seen at least ten times. This chain links TRBV7-2 with TRBJ2-7; 13 bases are shared with TRBD2. After removal of 4 bases from V and 4 bases from J, the junction contained 4 bases not matched to a gene. The CDR3 totals 15 residues. Germline loops: CDR1 SGHTA, CDR2 FQGNSA. CDR3 loop: CASSSTSGGGYEQYF. In DNA form, the CDR3 reads TGTGCCAGCAGCTCCACTAGCGGGGGGGGTTACGAGCAGTACTTC.

This clonotype was picked up a small number of times. The rearrangement joins TRBV6-1 to TRBJ2-5; D is perhaps TRBD2 (7 bases). There are 15 residues in the CDR3. Germline CDR1 reads MNHNS; CDR2 reads SASEGT. The V and J ends lost 0 bases and 2 bases respectively, with 10 bases between them. This CDR3 reads CASSEAGGGQETQYF. The CDR3 nucleotides are TGTGCCAGCAGTGAAGCGGGAGGGGGGCAAGAGACCCAGTACTTC.

This clonotype has a count of ten or more. V gene TRBV7-2 combines with J gene TRBJ2-3, with D possibly matching TRBD1 (5 bases). Germline lookup yields CDR1 SGHTA and CDR2 FQGNSA. V was shortened by 5 bases and J by 0 bases, with 12 bases between the two germline ends. The CDR3 totals 15 residues. The CDR3: CASSLQAPSTDTQYF. The DNA of the CDR3 is TGTGCCAGCAGCCTACAGGCTCCTAGCACAGATACGCAGTATTTT.

This clonotype was recorded at least ten times. This chain joins TRBV19 and TRBJ2-1; D gene uncertain. The CDR3 is 14 residues long. V was clipped by 6 bases and J by 5 bases, with 14 bases between them. Germline V gives CDR1 LNHDA, CDR2 SQIVND (reference sequence). CDR3 nucleotide sequence: TGTGCCAGTAGGAACCAAATCAGAGACAATGAGCAGTTCTTC. It codes for CASRNQIRDNEQFF.